Detailed here is one T cell receptor (beta chain). Trimming shortened V by 0 bases and J by 3 bases, and 9 bases separated the two germline ends. The CDR3 length is 15 residues. Germline-derived CDR1 and CDR2 are PRHDT and FYEKMQ (reference sequence). The sample originates from a study of cytomegalovirus exposure and HLA in healthy donors. It was with 60 Vbeta and 13 Jbeta primers that the PCR ran. The data were produced by immunoSEQ multiplex PCR, yet TCRdb's version contains in-frame clones alone and is incomplete. The sample contains roughly 120,000 clones, 81% of which appear only once. The sequenced material came from PBMCs. The clonotype originates from a woman aged 40 to 50 in good health and CMV-seronegative. The gene calls are TRBV13 and TRBJ2-1; D remains ambiguous. CDR3 DNA sequence: TGTGCCAGCAGCTTAGGCGAGATTTACTACAATGAGCAGTTCTTC. It yields the protein CASSLGEIYYNEQFF.